This T cell receptor beta chain was sequenced for a study of blood T cell repertoires in COVID-19. This clone was counted only a few times. The repertoire was sequenced with immunoSEQ multiplex PCR; TCRdb's copy has only in-frame clones and lacks some. This table holds about 140,000 clones, around nine tenths found once. The TCR was taken from a woman aged 45-65 years with acute or convalescent COVID-19. Sequenced: peripheral blood.

The CDR3 protein is CAWTGSTDTQYF. CDR3 sequence (DNA): TGTGCCTGGACGGGGAGCACAGATACGCAGTATTTT. This sequence joins TRBV30 and TRBJ2-3; possible D gene TRBD2, 5 bases. The ends were cut back, 4 bases at V and 0 bases at J, with 5 bases in the middle. This CDR3 comprises 12 residues. The germline gives CDR1 GTSNPN, CDR2 SVGIG (reference sequence). The full variable domain, its missing parts supplied by reference TRBV30 and TRBJ2-3, is SQTIHQWPATLVQPVGSPLSLECTVEGTSNPNLYWYRQAAGRGLQLLFYSVGIGQISSEVPQNLSASRPQDRQFILSSKKLLLSDSGFYLCAWTGSTDTQYFGPGTRLTVL.